This entry features one T cell receptor beta chain sequence. In the original analysis: Amplified reference gene primers provided the basis for estimating nucleated cell counts. The method was immunoSEQ multiplex PCR; TCRdb's version includes in-frame clones alone and lacks a portion of them. V and J calls and clone size are as listed in that table; D and trimming were resolved from the DNA. Seen here are 130,000 or so clones, 77% observed once, and the top ten hold around 20%. This specimen comes from a study of blood T cell repertoires in COVID-19. The overall study: From T cells, B-cell-depleted T cells, or PBMCs came the material, which was cDNA or gDNA.

The length of the CDR3 is 16 residues. CDR1 and CDR2 from the germline V gene are MGHRA and YSYEKL. V gave up 3 bases and J gave up 2 bases, with 14 bases separating them. The sequenced sample consisted of peripheral blood. This TCR was sampled from a man at least 80 years old with acute or convalescent COVID-19. The chain is built from TRBV4-1 and TRBJ1-3; TRBD1 is a possible D gene (6 bases). CDR3 amino acids: CASSQGGGPPGNTIYF. The CDR3 region has the DNA TGCGCCAGCAGCCAGGGAGGGGGGCCCCCTGGAAACACCATATATTTT.